Below, 17 T cell receptor beta chains from the same sample are listed, as sequenced in a study of cytomegalovirus exposure and HLA in healthy donors. This PCR relied on a set of 60 Vbeta primers and 13 Jbeta primers. Using immunoSEQ multiplex PCR, the repertoire was profiled, and TCRdb retains in-frame clones only, with some absent. The data show approximately 40,000 clones, with 82% seen just once and 8% to 11% held by the top ten. Sample: PBMCs. The receptor set was obtained from a woman between 18 and 30 years old in good health and CMV-seropositive.

The chain couples TRBV11-2 to TRBJ2-1, with D perhaps matching TRBD1 (5 bases). CDR1 and CDR2 (germline): SGHAT, FQNNGV. Trimming left V 6 bases short and J 0 bases short, with 12 bases between. This CDR3 region has 15 residues. The CDR3 is CASRIDSFSYNEQFF. CDR3 DNA sequence: TGTGCCAGCAGGATAGACAGTTTCTCCTACAATGAGCAGTTCTTC.

The genes are TRBV7-9 and TRBJ2-2; 11 nucleotides align to TRBD2. V shed 4 bases, J shed 6 bases, and the junction held 10 bases outside the gene matches. This CDR3 region has 17 residues. Per germline, CDR1 SEHNR and CDR2 FQNEAQ (reference sequence). CDR3 nucleotides: TGTGCCAGCAGCTCTAGCGCAATAGCGGGAGGGCCCGGGGAGCTGTTTTTT. Translating it yields CASSSSAIAGGPGELFF.

The rearrangement uses TRBV18 and TRBJ2-2; D not certain. The CDR3 covers 12 residues. Germline lookup yields CDR1 KGHSH and CDR2 LQKENI. Trimming left V 3 bases short and J 5 bases short, with 4 bases between. In DNA, the CDR3 is TGTGCCAGCTCACCCTTGACCGGGGAGCTGTTTTTT. It is translated as CASSPLTGELFF.

The rearrangement uses TRBV5-1 and TRBJ1-1; D unresolved. Germline V gives CDR1 SGHRS, CDR2 YFSETQ. Between the trimmed V and J ends, which lost 0 bases and 0 bases, there was a span of 6 bases. The CDR3 length is 14 residues. CDR3 in DNA: TGCGCCAGCAGCTTGGACAGAGTGAACACTGAAGCTTTCTTT. The encoded protein is CASSLDRVNTEAFF.

The V call is TRBV29-1, the J call TRBJ2-2, with 9 bases aligning to TRBD1. The CDR3 is 14 amino acids. V lost 5 bases, J lost 4 bases, and 5 bases stayed unmatched. Germline lookup yields CDR1 SQVTM and CDR2 ANQGSEA. This CDR3 reads CSVNRGRGTGELFF. CDR3 nucleotides: TGCAGCGTTAACAGGGGGCGCGGCACCGGGGAGCTGTTTTTT.

This clone has only one observation. The chain uses TRBV6-1 and TRBJ2-5; TRBD2 agrees at 11 bases. The CDR3 has 15 amino acids. The germline V gene encodes CDR1 MNHNS and CDR2 SASEGT. The V segment lost 6 bases and the J segment 1 base; nucleotides outside the gene matches: 4. The CDR3 region is CASRFSGGAQETQYF. CDR3 sequence (DNA): TGTGCCAGCAGATTTAGCGGGGGGGCCCAAGAGACCCAGTACTTC.

The chain carries TRBV25-1 and TRBJ2-4; perhaps TRBD2 as D (6 bases). This CDR3 comprises 18 residues. Deletions cut 3 bases from V and 3 bases from J, with 21 bases between. Germline CDR1 reads MGHDK; CDR2 reads SYGVNS. The CDR3 here is CASSDGGSKGRVKNIQYF. Written as DNA, the CDR3 is TGTGCCAGCAGTGACGGAGGGTCTAAAGGGCGGGTCAAAAACATTCAGTACTTC.

The chain couples TRBV29-1 to TRBJ1-2; 8 positions agree with TRBD1. CDR3 size: 11 residues. Germline CDR1 reads SQVTM; CDR2 reads ANQGSEA. The junction had 7 bases not matched to a gene; V was cut back by 8 bases and J by 8 bases. The CDR3 nucleotides read TGCAGCACCCCCAGGGGGCTCGGCTACACCTTC. Translating it yields CSTPRGLGYTF.

The chain combines TRBV27 with TRBJ2-1, with TRBD2 matching over 8 bases. The CDR3 runs to 15 residues. The trim removed 3 bases at V and 6 bases at J, leaving 7 bases unmatched. Germline CDR1 MNHEY, CDR2 SMNVEV (reference sequence). The CDR3 nucleotides read TGTGCCAGCAGTTTCCTCACTAGCGGAACCAATGAGCAGTTCTTC. This sequence encodes CASSFLTSGTNEQFF.

The chain links TRBV5-1 to TRBJ2-2; no firm D call. Trimming cost V 0 bases and J 7 bases, with 10 bases left between them. This CDR3 is 14 amino acids long. Germline assignment: CDR1 SGHRS and CDR2 YFSETQ. The CDR3 region has the DNA TGCGCCAGCAGCTTGGAGGTAGCAGTCGGGGAGCTGTTTTTT. Protein: CASSLEVAVGELFF.

The chain links TRBV27 to TRBJ1-3; D gene uncertain. Germline V gene lookup returns CDR1 MNHEY and CDR2 SMNVEV (reference sequence). The CDR3 has 16 amino acids. Trimming took off 5 bases at V and 0 bases at J, with 14 bases between the two ends. Here the CDR3 DNA reads TGTGCCAGCAGTCCCGGTGAGGCGCACTCTGGAAACACCATATATTTT. Amino acids: CASSPGEAHSGNTIYF.

The genes are TRBV5-6 and TRBJ2-7; TRBD1 aligns across 10 bases. V shed 5 bases, J shed 4 bases, and the junction held 6 bases outside the gene matches. CDR1 and CDR2 from the germline V gene are SGHDT and YYEEEE. The CDR3 is 14 residues long. DNA for the CDR3: TGTGCCAGCAGAAAGACAGGGGGCGGTTACGAGCAGTACTTC. This sequence encodes CASRKTGGGYEQYF.

The gene calls are TRBV7-2 and TRBJ2-3; 8 bases fit TRBD2. The V gene end was trimmed by 7 bases and the J gene end by 6 bases; junction bases not matched to a gene: 3. Per the germline V gene, CDR1 is SGHTA and CDR2 is FQGNSA. This CDR3 has 12 residues. The DNA of the CDR3 is TGTGCCAGCACGTCTAGCGGGGATACGCAGTATTTT. The encoded protein is CASTSSGDTQYF.

This chain joins TRBV5-6 and TRBJ2-2; 7 bases are shared with TRBD2. CDR1 and CDR2 from the germline V gene are SGHDT and YYEEEE. V was pared by 4 bases and J by 7 bases, with 4 bases of the junction left unmatched. The CDR3 runs 13 residues. CDR3 coding DNA: TGTGCCAGCAGCCTGGGCGGGAGCGGGGAGCTGTTTTTT. It is translated as CASSLGGSGELFF.

This clone was seen once. V is TRBV19 and J is TRBJ2-1; 10 nucleotides align to TRBD2. V dropped 3 bases and J dropped 0; count of bases not matched to a gene: 11. The germline gives CDR1 LNHDA, CDR2 SQIVND (reference sequence). The CDR3 is 19 amino acids. CDR3 sequence (DNA): TGTGCCAGTAGTATCGTCCTAGCGGGGGCCCGTAGCTCCTACAATGAGCAGTTCTTC. Its translation is CASSIVLAGARSSYNEQFF. Complete variable domain (other parts from reference TRBV19 and TRBJ2-1): DGGITQSPKYLFRKEGQNVTLSCEQNLNHDAMYWYRQDPGQGLRLIYYSQIVNDFQKGDIAEGYSVSREKKESFPLTVTSAQKNPTAFYLCASSIVLAGARSSYNEQFFGPGTRLTVL.

The chain couples TRBV7-9 to TRBJ2-1; the D is unclear. V gave up 1 base and J gave up 5 bases, with 6 bases separating them. The length of the CDR3 is 13 residues. Germline CDR1 and CDR2: SEHNR and FQNEAQ (reference sequence). The CDR3 spells CASSLVGHNEQFF. Written as DNA, the CDR3 is TGTGCCAGCAGCTTAGTTGGCCACAATGAGCAGTTCTTC.

This chain uses TRBV9 with TRBJ1-1, with 7 bases matching TRBD1. Looked up from germline, CDR1 is SGDLS and CDR2 is YYNGEE. This CDR3 region has 15 residues. The V gene end was trimmed by 2 bases and the J gene end by 1 base; junction bases not matched to a gene: 5. CDR3 sequence reads: CASSVPRGANTEAFF. The CDR3 DNA follows: TGTGCCAGCAGCGTCCCCAGGGGGGCGAACACTGAAGCTTTCTTT.